This TCR beta chain was recovered during a study of blood T cell repertoires in COVID-19 (TCRdb year 2020). Notes on the research overall: Collaborator samples came from the United States, Italy and Spain and covered acute and convalescent phases of COVID-19. The material from the prospective study consisted of cDNA or gDNA derived from T cells, B-cell-depleted T cells, or PBMCs. The dataset comprised deeply sampled blood TCRbeta repertoires from subjects exposed to, actively infected with, or recovered from COVID-19. The repertoires were made available in a free public database intended to serve as a resource for research on the immune response to SARS-CoV-2. Samples were obtained from the ongoing ImmuneRACE study (first 160 participants) and from about 1,300 subjects provided by 6 global collaborators. A de-identified subject ID, COVID-19 status, age in years and sex were almost always included in the sample metadata. Where HLA class I and class II types were available, the types were taken from metadata supplied by the sample provider, not from assay-based typing.

Comments on this clone: Its antigen remains undetermined. No much larger clone is present one base from it, and per-base qualities are unavailable.

Study-wide conclusions, independent of this receptor: Clinical and demographic metadata were provided uncurated, with the amount varying by source and participant.

Each collaborating institution followed its own protocols to collect whole blood in K2EDTA tubes. For TCRbeta analysis, collaborator samples were shipped as frozen whole blood, as isolated PBMCs, or as DNA extracted from either sample type. The junction shows trimming of 3 bases on V and 1 base on J, plus 23 bases between the germline ends. Taken from cysteine to phenylalanine, the CDR3 has 19 residues. The read is trimmed to its CDR3 DNA, 57 bases read in frame from base 1. The germline V gene gives CDR1 as SGHTA and CDR2 as FQGTGA. TCRbeta CDR3 regions were amplified from genomic DNA using the immunoSEQ Assay, a bias-controlled multiplex PCR. Processing in the source paper ran as follows. Within the assay, amplification of reference gene primers was used to estimate how many nucleated cells each sample contained. Sequence reads were collapsed and filtered to measure the absolute abundance of every unique TCRbeta CDR3 rearrangement. Productive Simpson clonality was computed per sample as the square root of Simpson's diversity index over productive rearrangements. TCRdb took this table from immuneACCESS and kept in-frame rearrangements with V and J called. Such tables lack part of the clones; where checked against another copy, unresolved V genes explain under half of the gap, and the rest is unexplained. That table gives V, J and clone size, and the DNA gave D and trimming. The sample table lists under 90,000 clones, 87% of them with a count of one. The ten largest clones capture approximately 5.9% of the sample.

This receptor chain uses TRBV7-3 and TRBJ2-3, with a tentative D gene TRBD1 over 5 matching bases. The sequence was collected from a man aged 55 to 69 with acute or convalescent COVID-19. Sequenced sample: peripheral blood. The DNA sequence is TGTGCCAGCAGCTTCCCTGGGCCAGGGAAGGATAAAGGCACAGATACGCAGTATTTT. Protein translation: CASSFPGPGKDKGTDTQYF. When the CDR3 is completed using the reference TRBV7-3 and TRBJ2-3 genes on either side, the full variable domain is GAGVSQTPSNKVTEKGKYVELRCDPISGHTALYWYRQSLGQGPEFLIYFQGTGAADDSGLPNDRFFAVRPEGSVSTLKIQRTERGDSAVYLCASSFPGPGKDKGTDTQYFGPGTRLTVL.